This T cell receptor (beta chain) emerged from a study of blood T cell repertoires in COVID-19 (dated by TCRdb to between 2020 and 2021). At the level of the whole study: The collaborator samples originated in the United States, Italy and Spain and spanned the acute and convalescent phases of COVID-19. The repertoires were made available in a free public database intended to serve as a resource for research on the immune response to SARS-CoV-2. The dataset comprised deeply sampled blood TCRbeta repertoires from subjects exposed to, actively infected with, or recovered from COVID-19. Samples came from the ongoing ImmuneRACE study (first 160 participants) plus 1,254 subjects from 6 global collaborators. HLA class I and class II types, where available, came from metadata supplied by the sample provider rather than from assay-based typing. A de-identified subject ID, COVID-19 status, age in years and sex were almost always included in the sample metadata. The material from the prospective study consisted of cDNA or gDNA derived from T cells, B-cell-depleted T cells, or PBMCs.

Results and caveats for the whole study, not just this receptor: How much clinical and demographic metadata was included differed by source and by participant, and the metadata was provided uncurated.

The immunoSEQ Assay, a bias-controlled multiplex PCR, was used to amplify TCRbeta CDR3 regions from genomic DNA. Concerning the study's data processing: The number of nucleated cells in each sample was estimated from the amplification of reference gene primers within the assay. To quantify the absolute abundance of each unique TCRbeta CDR3 rearrangement, sequence reads were collapsed and filtered. For each sample, productive Simpson clonality was calculated as the square root of Simpson's diversity index over productive rearrangements. The immuneACCESS repertoire file appears here via TCRdb, limited to in-frame rearrangements. These files lack a portion of the clones; in checked studies, under half of the deficit traces to unresolved V genes, and the cause of the others is not known. V and J calls plus clone size are reproduced from that table; the DNA served to infer D and trimming. This sample is represented by more than 35,000 clones; approximately 90% of them were singletons. The top ten clones comprise under 9.5% of the sample.

The V end gives up 2 bases and the J end 7 bases, leaving 2 bases in the junction not matched to a gene. The CDR3 spans 14 residues, from the cysteine through the phenylalanine. Only CDR3 DNA remains: 42 bases, in frame from the first base. The germline V gene gives CDR1 as SGDLS and CDR2 as YYNGEE. Remarks on this clone: Its antigen target is currently unknown. No base qualities exist here, and no much larger clone lies one base off it.

Whole blood was collected in K2EDTA tubes by collaborating institutions according to the institutions' own protocols. For TCRbeta analysis, collaborators shipped samples in one of three forms: frozen whole blood, isolated PBMCs, or DNA extracted from either of those sample types. The clonotype was recovered from a man aged 25-40 years with active or convalescent COVID-19. The sample comprised peripheral blood. The V and J genes are TRBV9 and TRBJ1-6, and 8 junctional nucleotides match TRBD1. The CDR3 reads CASSVTGENSPLHF. The DNA is as follows: TGTGCCAGCAGCGTGACAGGGGAGAATTCACCCCTCCACTTT.